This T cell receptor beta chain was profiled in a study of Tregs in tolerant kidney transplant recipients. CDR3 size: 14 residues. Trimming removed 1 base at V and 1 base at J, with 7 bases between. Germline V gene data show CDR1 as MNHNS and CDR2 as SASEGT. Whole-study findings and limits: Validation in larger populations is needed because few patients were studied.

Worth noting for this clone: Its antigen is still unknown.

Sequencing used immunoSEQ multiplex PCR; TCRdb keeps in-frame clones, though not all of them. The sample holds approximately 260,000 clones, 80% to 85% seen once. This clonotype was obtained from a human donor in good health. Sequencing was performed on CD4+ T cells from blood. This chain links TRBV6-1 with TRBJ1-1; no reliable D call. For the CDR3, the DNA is TGTGCCAGCAGTGAAGGGGGAACGAACACTGAAGCTTTCTTT. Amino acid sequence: CASSEGGTNTEAFF.